Listed below are T cell receptor beta chains from one sample, sequenced in a study of CD8+ T cells in alopecia areata. Sequencing used immunoSEQ multiplex PCR; TCRdb keeps in-frame clones, though not all of them. Seen here are some 200,000 clones, roughly 56% observed once, and the top ten hold 1.5% to 2%. The sequencing here drew on CD4+ T cells sorted from blood, taken at week 4, from a patient treated with tofacitinib. These receptors were collected from a human donor with alopecia areata. The CDR3 runs from the conserved cysteine through the conserved F or W. D genes are given only for firm matches. A clone size is listed for some rows: how often the clone was seen (once, few, many), or a class if it is expanded.

cdr3_length	j_call	v_call	d_call	clone_size	cdr3_aa	cdr3_nt
14	TRBJ1-1	TRBV30	NA	NA	CAWAPDGVNTEAFF	TGTGCCTGGGCCCCGGACGGTGTGAACACTGAAGCTTTCTTT
13	TRBJ2-1	TRBV4-1	TRBD1	NA	CASSVDRDNEQFF	TGCGCCAGCAGCGTGGACAGGGACAATGAGCAGTTCTTC
12	TRBJ2-5	TRBV2	NA	NA	CASSGGMETQYF	TGTGCCAGCAGTGGGGGGATGGAGACCCAGTACTTC
12	TRBJ1-2	TRBV2	TRBD1	few	CASTTTGTSSTF	TGTGCCAGCACTACGACAGGGACCTCTTCCACCTTC
16	TRBJ1-4	TRBV6-5	TRBD1	once	CASSYSRGPTNEKLFF	TGTGCCAGCAGTTACTCGAGGGGGCCAACTAATGAAAAACTGTTTTTT
13	TRBJ1-2	TRBV9	NA	once	CASTMGDLSGYTF	TGTGCCAGCACTATGGGGGATCTCTCCGGCTACACCTTC
16	TRBJ1-6	TRBV30	NA	NA	CAWSVLQGQYNSPLHF	TGTGCCTGGAGTGTACTCCAAGGACAGTACAATTCACCCCTCCACTTT
12	TRBJ2-3	TRBV5-1	NA	NA	CASSQEMSTQYF	TGCGCCAGCAGCCAAGAGATGAGTACGCAGTATTTT
15	TRBJ1-5	TRBV29-1	TRBD1	NA	CSAMIPGGEGQPQHF	TGCAGCGCTATGATTCCAGGGGGCGAAGGTCAGCCCCAGCATTTT
15	TRBJ2-5	TRBV18	NA	few	CASSPPGRGQETQYF	TGTGCCAGCTCACCACCGGGGCGAGGTCAAGAGACCCAGTACTTC
12	TRBJ2-1	TRBV7-9	NA	NA	CASSLQGNEQFF	TGTGCCAGCAGCTTACAGGGCAATGAGCAGTTCTTC
19	TRBJ1-1	TRBV9	NA	few	CASSVGGAGKAEARVEAFF	TGTGCCAGCAGCGTAGGTGGGGCGGGGAAGGCTGAAGCGAGGGTAGAAGCTTTCTTT
15	TRBJ1-5	TRBV2	NA	NA	CASSELGRVNQPQHF	TGTGCCAGCAGTGAATTGGGCAGGGTCAATCAGCCCCAGCATTTT
12	TRBJ1-2	TRBV30	NA	NA	CAWGGGGYGYTF	TGTGCCTGGGGGGGTGGAGGCTATGGCTACACCTTC
14	TRBJ1-1	TRBV5-1	NA	many	CASSLGNGDTEAFF	TGCGCCAGCAGCTTGGGGAACGGGGACACTGAAGCTTTCTTT
15	TRBJ2-7	TRBV4-3	NA	NA	CASSQDLVSSYEQYF	TGCGCCAGCAGCCAAGATCTCGTAAGCTCCTACGAGCAGTACTTC
11	TRBJ1-1	TRBV7-2	NA	NA	CASSSLAEAFF	TGTGCCAGCAGCTCTCTGGCTGAAGCTTTCTTT
11	TRBJ1-2	TRBV2	NA	NA	CASRQGYGYTF	TGTGCCAGCAGGCAGGGGTATGGCTACACCTTC
15	TRBJ1-1	TRBV9	NA	NA	CASSARGDGDTEAFF	TGTGCCAGCAGCGCGAGGGGAGATGGGGACACTGAAGCTTTCTTT
12	TRBJ2-1	TRBV29-1	NA	few	CSVPLNYNEQFF	TGCAGCGTCCCGTTGAACTACAATGAGCAGTTCTTC
16	TRBJ2-6	TRBV30	NA	NA	CAWSGGHPSGANVLTF	TGTGCCTGGAGTGGTGGACACCCATCTGGGGCCAACGTCCTGACTTTC
15	TRBJ2-7	TRBV6-4	TRBD1	NA	CASSTRDRGRGEQYF	TGTGCCAGCAGTACCCGCGACAGGGGGCGAGGGGAGCAGTACTTC
12	TRBJ2-3	TRBV10-2	NA	few	CASSEGKDTQYF	TGCGCCAGCAGTGAGGGAAAAGATACGCAGTATTTT
14	TRBJ1-6	TRBV2	NA	NA	CASSGSQSGSPLHF	TGTGCCAGCAGTGGGTCCCAAAGCGGTTCACCCCTCCACTTT
12	TRBJ2-7	TRBV29-1	NA	NA	CSVEQGLHEQYF	TGCAGCGTTGAACAGGGGTTGCACGAGCAGTACTTC
13	TRBJ1-1	TRBV29-1	NA	NA	CSVYDGMNTEAFF	TGCAGCGTTTATGACGGCATGAACACTGAAGCTTTCTTT
13	TRBJ1-2	TRBV7-8	NA	NA	CASSLVSGDRYTF	TGTGCCAGCAGCTTAGTATCAGGGGATCGCTACACCTTC
15	TRBJ1-5	TRBV30	NA	NA	CAWSVRGHTNQPQHF	TGTGCCTGGAGTGTACGGGGACACACGAATCAGCCCCAGCATTTT
16	TRBJ2-2	TRBV4-3	TRBD1	NA	CASSLETGEVTGELFF	TGCGCCAGCAGCCTAGAGACAGGGGAGGTCACCGGGGAGCTGTTTTTT
12	TRBJ1-1	TRBV30	NA	NA	CAWSVGISKAFF	TGTGCCTGGAGTGTTGGGATATCAAAGGCTTTCTTT
12	TRBJ1-1	TRBV25-1	TRBD1	NA	CASSRQGDEAFF	TGTGCCAGCAGCCGACAGGGGGATGAAGCTTTCTTT
13	TRBJ2-3	TRBV5-6	NA	NA	CASSSRPGDTQYF	TGTGCCAGCAGCTCCCGACCAGGGGATACGCAGTATTTT
14	TRBJ2-4	TRBV7-2	NA	NA	CASSPGSWADIQYF	TGTGCCAGCAGCCCAGGGTCTTGGGCGGACATTCAGTACTTC
18	TRBJ2-7	TRBV6-4	NA	NA	CASSRQSDIGTSHYEQYF	TGTGCCAGCAGTAGACAGTCGGATATAGGGACTTCTCACTACGAGCAGTACTTC
14	TRBJ2-3	TRBV25-1	TRBD1	few	CASTQQGASDTQYF	TGTGCCAGCACTCAACAGGGGGCTTCGGATACGCAGTATTTT
14	TRBJ1-2	TRBV2	TRBD1	NA	CASKAFRQGNGYTF	TGTGCCAGCAAGGCCTTCAGACAGGGGAATGGCTACACCTTC
16	TRBJ2-3	TRBV2	NA	NA	CASSVGIARGTDTQYF	TGTGCCAGCAGTGTCGGGATAGCTCGGGGGACAGATACGCAGTATTTT
11	TRBJ2-3	TRBV10-3	NA	NA	CAISVADTQYF	TGTGCCATCAGTGTTGCGGATACGCAGTATTTT
15	TRBJ2-5	TRBV29-1	TRBD1	NA	CSVEFGDRGRETQYF	TGCAGCGTTGAGTTCGGGGACAGGGGGCGGGAGACCCAGTACTTC
12	TRBJ2-7	TRBV7-9	NA	few	CASSLEIYEQYF	TGTGCCAGCAGCTTAGAGATCTACGAGCAGTACTTC
13	TRBJ2-5	TRBV7-2	NA	NA	CASSLVWQETQYF	TGTGCCAGCAGCTTAGTATGGCAAGAGACCCAGTACTTC
15	TRBJ2-1	TRBV28	TRBD1	NA	CASSLPGGIMNEQFF	TGTGCCAGCAGTTTACCAGGGGGCATAATGAATGAGCAGTTCTTC
14	TRBJ2-7	TRBV29-1	NA	NA	CSVVILAGVGEQYF	TGCAGCGTTGTTATTCTGGCAGGGGTTGGTGAGCAGTACTTC
13	TRBJ2-7	TRBV2	NA	once	CASTRTASYEQYF	TGTGCCAGCACTCGGACAGCCTCCTACGAGCAGTACTTC